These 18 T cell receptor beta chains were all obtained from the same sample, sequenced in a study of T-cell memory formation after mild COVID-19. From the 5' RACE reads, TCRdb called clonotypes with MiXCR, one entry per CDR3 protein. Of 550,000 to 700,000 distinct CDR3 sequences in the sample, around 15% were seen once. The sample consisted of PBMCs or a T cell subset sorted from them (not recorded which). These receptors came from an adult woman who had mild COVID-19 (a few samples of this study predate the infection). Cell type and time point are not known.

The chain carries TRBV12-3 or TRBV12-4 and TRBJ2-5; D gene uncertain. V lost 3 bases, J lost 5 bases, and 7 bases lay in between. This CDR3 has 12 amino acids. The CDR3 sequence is CASSFNKETQYF. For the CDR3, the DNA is TGTGCCAGCAGTTTTAATAAGGAGACCCAGTACTTC.

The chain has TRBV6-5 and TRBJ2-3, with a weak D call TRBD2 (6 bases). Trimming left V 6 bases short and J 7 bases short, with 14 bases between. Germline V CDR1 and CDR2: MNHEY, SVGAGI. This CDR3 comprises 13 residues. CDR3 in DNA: TGTGCCAGCAGAGACGCGGCGGGGCATACGCAGTATTTT. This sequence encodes CASRDAAGHTQYF.

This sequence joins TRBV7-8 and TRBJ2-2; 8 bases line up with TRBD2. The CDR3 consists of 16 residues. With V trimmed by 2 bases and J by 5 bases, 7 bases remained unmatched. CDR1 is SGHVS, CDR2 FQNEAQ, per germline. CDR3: CASSLPGGTWTGELFF. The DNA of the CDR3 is TGTGCCAGCAGCTTACCGGGGGGGACGTGGACCGGGGAGCTGTTTTTT.

CDR3 residues: CSVETGQGADYGYTF. The DNA of the CDR3 is TGCAGCGTTGAAACGGGACAGGGGGCGGACTATGGCTACACCTTC. The chain joins TRBV29-1 to TRBJ1-2, with 12 bases lining up with TRBD1. V lost 2 bases and J lost 3; bases outside the gene matches: 4. Germline CDR1 and CDR2: SQVTM and ANQGSEA. The length of the CDR3 is 15 residues.

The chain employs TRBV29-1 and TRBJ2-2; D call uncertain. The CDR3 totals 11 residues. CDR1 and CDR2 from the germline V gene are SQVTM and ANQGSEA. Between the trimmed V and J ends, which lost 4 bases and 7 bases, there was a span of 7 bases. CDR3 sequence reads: CSVGTRGELFF. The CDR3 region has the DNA TGCAGCGTTGGTACTCGCGGGGAGCTGTTTTTT.

CDR3 sequence: CASSSLRQPAGGYTF. The DNA for the CDR3 is TGCGCCAGCAGCTCCCTCCGACAGCCTGCGGGGGGCTACACCTTC. V gene TRBV5-1 combines with J gene TRBJ1-2; TRBD1 might be the D (5 bases). The CDR3 is 15 amino acids. In germline, CDR1 is SGHRS, CDR2 YFSETQ. The V end lost 3 bases, the J end lost 8 bases, and 20 bases lay between the germline ends.

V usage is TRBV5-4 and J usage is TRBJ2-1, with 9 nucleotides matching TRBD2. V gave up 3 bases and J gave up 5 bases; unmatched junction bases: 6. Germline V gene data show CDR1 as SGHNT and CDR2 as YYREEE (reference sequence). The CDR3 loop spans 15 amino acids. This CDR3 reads CASSSSTSGHNEQFF. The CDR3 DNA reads TGTGCCAGCAGCTCCTCGACTAGCGGACACAATGAGCAGTTCTTC.

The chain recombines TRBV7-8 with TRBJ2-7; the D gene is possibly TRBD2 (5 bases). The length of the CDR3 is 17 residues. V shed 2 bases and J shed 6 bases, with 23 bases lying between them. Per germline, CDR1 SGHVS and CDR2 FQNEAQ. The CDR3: CASSLIPPGMGLGEQYF. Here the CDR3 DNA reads TGTGCCAGCAGCTTAATCCCCCCGGGGATGGGTCTAGGCGAGCAGTACTTC.

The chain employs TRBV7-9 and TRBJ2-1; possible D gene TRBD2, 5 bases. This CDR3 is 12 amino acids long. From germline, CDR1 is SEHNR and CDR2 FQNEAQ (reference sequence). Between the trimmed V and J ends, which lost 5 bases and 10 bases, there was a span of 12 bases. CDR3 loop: CASSLQTGEQFF. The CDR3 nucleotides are TGTGCCAGCAGCCTACAGACGGGGGAGCAGTTCTTC.

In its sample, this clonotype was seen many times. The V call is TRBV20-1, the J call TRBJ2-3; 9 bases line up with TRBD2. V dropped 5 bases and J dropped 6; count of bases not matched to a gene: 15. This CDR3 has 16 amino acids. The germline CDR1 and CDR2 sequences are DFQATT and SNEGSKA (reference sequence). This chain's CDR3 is CSAQMAGGPPEDTQYF. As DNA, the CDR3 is TGCAGTGCTCAGATGGCGGGAGGGCCTCCTGAGGATACGCAGTATTTT.

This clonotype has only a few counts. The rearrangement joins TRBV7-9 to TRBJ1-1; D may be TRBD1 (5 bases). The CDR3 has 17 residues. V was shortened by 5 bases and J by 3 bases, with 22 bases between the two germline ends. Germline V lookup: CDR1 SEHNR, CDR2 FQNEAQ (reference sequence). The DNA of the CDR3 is TGTGCCAGCAGCCATCGGCGAGAGGGGTCCCTGGACACTGAAGCTTTCTTT. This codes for CASSHRREGSLDTEAFF.

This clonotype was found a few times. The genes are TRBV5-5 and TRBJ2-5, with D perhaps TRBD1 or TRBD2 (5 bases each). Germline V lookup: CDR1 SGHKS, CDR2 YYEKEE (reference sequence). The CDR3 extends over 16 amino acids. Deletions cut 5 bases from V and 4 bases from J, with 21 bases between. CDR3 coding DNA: TGTGCCAGCAGTACCACAAAACATGGGACGGCAGAGACCCAGTACTTC. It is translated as CASSTTKHGTAETQYF.

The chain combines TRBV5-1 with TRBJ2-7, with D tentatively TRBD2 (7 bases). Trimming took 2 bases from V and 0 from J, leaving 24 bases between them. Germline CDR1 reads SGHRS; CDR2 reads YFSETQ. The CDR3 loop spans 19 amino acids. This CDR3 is CASSLPQGGLGLSSYEQYF. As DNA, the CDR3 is TGCGCCAGCAGCTTACCACAGGGTGGACTAGGCCTCAGCTCCTACGAGCAGTACTTC.

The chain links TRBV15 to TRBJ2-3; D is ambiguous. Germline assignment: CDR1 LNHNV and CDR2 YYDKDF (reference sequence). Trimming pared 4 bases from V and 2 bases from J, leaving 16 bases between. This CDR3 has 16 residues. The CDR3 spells CATSKWRVRDTDTQYF. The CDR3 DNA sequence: TGTGCCACCAGCAAATGGAGAGTTAGGGACACAGATACGCAGTATTTT.

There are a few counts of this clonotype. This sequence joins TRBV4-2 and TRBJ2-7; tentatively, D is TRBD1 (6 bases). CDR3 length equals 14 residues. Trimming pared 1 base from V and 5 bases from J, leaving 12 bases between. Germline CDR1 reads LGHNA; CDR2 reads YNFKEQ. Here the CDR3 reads CASSQAPAGDEQYF. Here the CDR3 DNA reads TGTGCCAGCAGCCAAGCCCCGGCAGGGGACGAGCAGTACTTC.

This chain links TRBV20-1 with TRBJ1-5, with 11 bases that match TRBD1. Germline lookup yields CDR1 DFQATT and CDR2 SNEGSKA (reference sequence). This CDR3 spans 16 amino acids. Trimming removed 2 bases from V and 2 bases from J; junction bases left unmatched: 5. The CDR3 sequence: CSARQDRGPRNQPQHF. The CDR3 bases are TGCAGTGCTAGACAGGACAGGGGGCCTCGCAATCAGCCCCAGCATTTT.

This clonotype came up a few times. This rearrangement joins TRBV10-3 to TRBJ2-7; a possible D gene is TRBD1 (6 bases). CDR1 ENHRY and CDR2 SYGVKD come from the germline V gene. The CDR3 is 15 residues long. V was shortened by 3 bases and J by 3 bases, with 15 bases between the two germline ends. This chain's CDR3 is CAISDVEDSGYEQYF. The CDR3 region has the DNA TGTGCCATCAGTGATGTTGAGGACAGCGGCTACGAGCAGTACTTC.

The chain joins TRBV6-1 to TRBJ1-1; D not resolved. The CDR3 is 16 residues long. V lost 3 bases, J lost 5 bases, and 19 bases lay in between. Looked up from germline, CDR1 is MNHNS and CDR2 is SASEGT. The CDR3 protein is CASSDPGSPRGTEAFF. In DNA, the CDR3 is TGTGCCAGCAGTGATCCGGGCTCCCCCAGAGGAACTGAAGCTTTCTTT.